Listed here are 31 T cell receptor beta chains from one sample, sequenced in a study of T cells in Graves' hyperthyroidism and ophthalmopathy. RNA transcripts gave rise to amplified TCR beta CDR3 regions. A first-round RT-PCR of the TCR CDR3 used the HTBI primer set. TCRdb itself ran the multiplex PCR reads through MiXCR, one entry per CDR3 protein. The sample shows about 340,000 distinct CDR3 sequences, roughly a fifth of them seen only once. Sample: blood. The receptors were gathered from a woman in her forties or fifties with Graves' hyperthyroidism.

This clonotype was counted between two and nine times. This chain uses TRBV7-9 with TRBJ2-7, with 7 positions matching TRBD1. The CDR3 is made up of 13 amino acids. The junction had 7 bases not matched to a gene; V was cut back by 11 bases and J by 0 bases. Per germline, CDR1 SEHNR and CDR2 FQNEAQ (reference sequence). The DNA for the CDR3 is TGTGCCGGGCAGGACAGGACCTCCTACGAGCAGTACTTC. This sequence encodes CAGQDRTSYEQYF.

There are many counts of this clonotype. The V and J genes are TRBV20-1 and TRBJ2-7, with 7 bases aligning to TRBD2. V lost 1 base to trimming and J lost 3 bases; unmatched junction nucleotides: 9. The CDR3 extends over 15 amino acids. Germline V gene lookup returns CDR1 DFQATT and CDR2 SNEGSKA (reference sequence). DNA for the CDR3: TGCAGTGCTAGAGGAGCGTCTAGCGGAGACTACGAGCAGTACTTC. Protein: CSARGASSGDYEQYF.

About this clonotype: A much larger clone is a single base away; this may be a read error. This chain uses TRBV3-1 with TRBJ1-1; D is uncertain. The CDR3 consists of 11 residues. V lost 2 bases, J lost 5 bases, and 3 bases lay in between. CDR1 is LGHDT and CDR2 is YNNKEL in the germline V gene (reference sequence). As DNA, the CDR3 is TGTGCCAGCAGCCAATTTACTGAAGCTTTCTTT. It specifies CASSQFTEAFF.

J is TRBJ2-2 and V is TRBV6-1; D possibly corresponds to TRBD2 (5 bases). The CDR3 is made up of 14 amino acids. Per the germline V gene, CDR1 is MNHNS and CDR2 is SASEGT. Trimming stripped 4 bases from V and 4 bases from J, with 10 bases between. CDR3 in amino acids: CASSVVEGTGELFF. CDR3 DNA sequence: TGTGCCAGCAGTGTGGTCGAGGGCACCGGGGAGCTGTTTTTT.

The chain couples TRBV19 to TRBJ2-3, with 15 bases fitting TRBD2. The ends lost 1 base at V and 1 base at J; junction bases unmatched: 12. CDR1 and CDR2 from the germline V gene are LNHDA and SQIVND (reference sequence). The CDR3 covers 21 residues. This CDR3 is CASSIAQSGTSGRSGTDTQYF. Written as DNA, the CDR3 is TGTGCCAGTAGTATAGCCCAATCCGGGACTAGCGGGAGGTCCGGCACAGATACGCAGTATTTT.

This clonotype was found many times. CDR3 in amino acids: CSARFGGGKTEAFF. The DNA for the CDR3 is TGCAGTGCTAGGTTTGGGGGAGGAAAAACTGAAGCTTTCTTT. V is TRBV20-1 and J is TRBJ1-1, with D maybe TRBD1 (5 bases). The CDR3 consists of 14 residues. Germline loops: CDR1 DFQATT, CDR2 SNEGSKA (reference sequence). Trimming left V 3 bases short and J 5 bases short, with 16 bases between.

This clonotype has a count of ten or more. The CDR3 here is CASSWTSYNSPLHF. The CDR3 bases are TGTGCCAGCAGTTGGACATCCTATAATTCACCCCTCCACTTT. The chain recombines TRBV28 with TRBJ1-6; the D gene is possibly TRBD1 (5 bases). The ends were cut back, 4 bases at V and 1 base at J, with 5 bases in the middle. This CDR3 contains 14 residues. Per the germline V gene, CDR1 is MDHEN and CDR2 is SYDVKM.

The CDR3 DNA reads TGTGCCAGCAGCTTATATGGCGGATTAGGGGGGTATGGCTACACCTTC. Protein product: CASSLYGGLGGYGYTF. The chain employs TRBV13 and TRBJ1-2, with TRBD1 as a possible D gene (6 bases). The CDR3 sequence is 16 residues long. Trimming shortened V by 2 bases and J by 5 bases, and 18 bases separated the two germline ends. Germline lookup yields CDR1 PRHDT and CDR2 FYEKMQ (reference sequence). The full variable domain, with the rest looked up from reference TRBV13 and TRBJ1-2, is AAGVIQSPRHLIKEKRETATLKCYPIPRHDTVYWYQQGPGQDPQFLISFYEKMQSDKGSIPDRFSAQQFSDYHSELNMSSLELGDSALYFCASSLYGGLGGYGYTFGSGTRLTVV.

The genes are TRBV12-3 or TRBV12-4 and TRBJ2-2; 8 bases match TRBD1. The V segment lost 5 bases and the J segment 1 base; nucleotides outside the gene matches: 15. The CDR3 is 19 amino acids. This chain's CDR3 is CASSIFGYRDRRNTGELFF. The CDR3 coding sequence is TGTGCCAGCAGTATCTTCGGGTACCGGGACAGGAGGAACACCGGGGAGCTGTTTTTT.

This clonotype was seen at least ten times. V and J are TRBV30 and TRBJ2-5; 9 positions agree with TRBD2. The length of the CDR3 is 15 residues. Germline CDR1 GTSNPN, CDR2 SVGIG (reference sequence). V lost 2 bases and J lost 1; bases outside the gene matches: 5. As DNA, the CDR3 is TGTGCCTGGAGTCCTCTAGCGGGATTCCAAGAGACCCAGTACTTC. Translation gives CAWSPLAGFQETQYF. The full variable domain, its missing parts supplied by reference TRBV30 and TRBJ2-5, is SQTIHQWPATLVQPVGSPLSLECTVEGTSNPNLYWYRQAAGRGLQLLFYSVGIGQISSEVPQNLSASRPQDRQFILSSKKLLLSDSGFYLCAWSPLAGFQETQYFGPGTRLLVL.

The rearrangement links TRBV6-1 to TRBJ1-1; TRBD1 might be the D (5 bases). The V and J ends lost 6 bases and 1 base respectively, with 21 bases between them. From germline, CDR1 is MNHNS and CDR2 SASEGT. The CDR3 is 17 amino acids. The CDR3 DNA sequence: TGTGCCAGCAGCTCCGGTCCAGGGTGGGGCAGGAACACTGAAGCTTTCTTT. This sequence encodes CASSSGPGWGRNTEAFF.

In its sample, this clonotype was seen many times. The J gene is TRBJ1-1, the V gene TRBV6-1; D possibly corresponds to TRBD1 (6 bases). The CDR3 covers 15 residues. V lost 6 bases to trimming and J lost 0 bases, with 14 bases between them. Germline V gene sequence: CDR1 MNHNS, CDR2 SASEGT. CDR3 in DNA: TGTGCCAGCAGGAAAAACAGGGATATGAACACTGAAGCTTTCTTT. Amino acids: CASRKNRDMNTEAFF.

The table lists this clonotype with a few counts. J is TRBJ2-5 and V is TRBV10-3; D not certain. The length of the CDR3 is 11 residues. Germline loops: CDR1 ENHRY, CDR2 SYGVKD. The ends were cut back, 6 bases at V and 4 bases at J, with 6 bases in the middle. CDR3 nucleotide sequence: TGTGCCATCAGAGGATCAGAGACCCAGTACTTC. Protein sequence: CAIRGSETQYF.

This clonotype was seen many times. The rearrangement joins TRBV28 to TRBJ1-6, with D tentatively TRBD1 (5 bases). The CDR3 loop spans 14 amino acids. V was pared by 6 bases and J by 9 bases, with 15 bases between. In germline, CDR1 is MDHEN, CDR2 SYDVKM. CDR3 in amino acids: CASRPWRRGSPLHF. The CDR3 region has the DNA TGTGCCAGCAGACCTTGGCGAAGGGGTTCACCCCTCCACTTT.

The CDR3, as DNA: TGCGCCAGCAGCTTCGCGGCCCCCAGTGGAGAGACCCAGTACTTC. It translates to CASSFAAPSGETQYF. J is TRBJ2-5 and V is TRBV5-1; D ambiguous. The germline V and J ends were trimmed by 2 bases and 4 bases, with 15 bases remaining between them. This CDR3 is 15 amino acids long. In germline, CDR1 is SGHRS, CDR2 YFSETQ. Together with reference TRBV5-1 and TRBJ2-5, the CDR3 gives the full variable domain: KAGVTQTPRYLIKTRGQQVTLSCSPISGHRSVSWYQQTPGQGLQFLFEYFSETQRNKGNFPGRFSGRQFSNSRSEMNVSTLELGDSALYLCASSFAAPSGETQYFGPGTRLLVL.

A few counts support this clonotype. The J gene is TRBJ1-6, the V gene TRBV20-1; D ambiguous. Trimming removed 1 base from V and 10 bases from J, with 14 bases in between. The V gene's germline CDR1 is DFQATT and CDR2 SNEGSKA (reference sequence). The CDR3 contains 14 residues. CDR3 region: CSARGGPGVSPLHF. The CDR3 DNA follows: TGCAGTGCTAGAGGGGGTCCTGGGGTGTCACCCCTCCACTTT.

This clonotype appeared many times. CDR3 region: CASSQDGGSYNSPLHF. In DNA form, the CDR3 reads TGCGCCAGCAGCCAAGATGGGGGTTCCTATAATTCACCCCTCCACTTT. The chain carries TRBV4-1 and TRBJ1-6; possible D gene TRBD1, 5 bases. The CDR3 covers 16 residues. The V gene's germline CDR1 is MGHRA and CDR2 YSYEKL. The V and J ends lost 0 bases and 1 base respectively, with 7 bases between them.

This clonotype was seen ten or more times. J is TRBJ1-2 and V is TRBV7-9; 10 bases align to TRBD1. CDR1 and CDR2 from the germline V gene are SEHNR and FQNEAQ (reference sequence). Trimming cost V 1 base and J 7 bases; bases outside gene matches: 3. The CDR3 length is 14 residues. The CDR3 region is CASSLETGGFGYTF. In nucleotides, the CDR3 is TGTGCCAGCAGCTTAGAGACAGGGGGCTTTGGCTACACCTTC. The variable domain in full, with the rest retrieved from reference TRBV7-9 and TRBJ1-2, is DTGVSQNPRHKITKRGQNVTFRCDPISEHNRLYWYRQTLGQGPEFLTYFQNEAQLEKSRLLSDRFSAERPKGSFSTLEIQRTEQGDSAMYLCASSLETGGFGYTFGSGTRLTVV.

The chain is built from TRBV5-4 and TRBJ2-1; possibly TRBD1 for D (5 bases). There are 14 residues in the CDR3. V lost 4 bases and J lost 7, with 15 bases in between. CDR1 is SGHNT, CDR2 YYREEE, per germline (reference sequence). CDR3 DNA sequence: TGTGCCAGCAGCCGACGACAGCCTTGGAATGAGCAGTTCTTC. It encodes CASSRRQPWNEQFF.

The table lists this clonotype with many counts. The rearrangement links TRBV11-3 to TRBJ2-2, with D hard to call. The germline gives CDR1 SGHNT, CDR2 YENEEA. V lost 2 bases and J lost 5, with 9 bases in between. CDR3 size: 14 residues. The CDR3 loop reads CASSLKRKTGELFF. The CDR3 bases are TGTGCCAGCAGCTTAAAGCGTAAGACCGGGGAGCTGTTTTTT. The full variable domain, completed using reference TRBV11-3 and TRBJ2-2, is EAGVVQSPRYKIIEKKQPVAFWCNPISGHNTLYWYLQNLGQGPELLIRYENEEAVDDSQLPKDRFSAERLKGVDSTLKIQPAELGDSAVYLCASSLKRKTGELFFGEGSRLTVL.

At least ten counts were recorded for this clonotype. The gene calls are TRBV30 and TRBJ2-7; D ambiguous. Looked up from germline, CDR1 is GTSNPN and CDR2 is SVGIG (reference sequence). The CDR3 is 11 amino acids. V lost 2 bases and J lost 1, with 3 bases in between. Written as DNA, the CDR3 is TGTGCCTGGAGTACATCCTACGAGCAGTACTTC. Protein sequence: CAWSTSYEQYF.

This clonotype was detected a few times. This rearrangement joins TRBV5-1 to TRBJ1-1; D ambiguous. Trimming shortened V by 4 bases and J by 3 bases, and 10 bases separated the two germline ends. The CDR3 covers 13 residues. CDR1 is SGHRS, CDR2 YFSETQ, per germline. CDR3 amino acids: CASSENGHTEAFF. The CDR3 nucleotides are TGCGCCAGCAGCGAGAATGGGCACACTGAAGCTTTCTTT.

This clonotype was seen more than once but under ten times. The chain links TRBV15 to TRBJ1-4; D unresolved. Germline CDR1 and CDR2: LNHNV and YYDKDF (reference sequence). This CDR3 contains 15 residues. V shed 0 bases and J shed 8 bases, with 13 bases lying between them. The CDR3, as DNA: TGTGCCACCAGCAGAGAGGGTGGCCTTGGGGAAAAACTGTTTTTT. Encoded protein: CATSREGGLGEKLFF. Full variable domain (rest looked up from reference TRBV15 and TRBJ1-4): DAMVIQNPRYQVTQFGKPVTLSCSQTLNHNVMYWYQQKSSQAPKLLFHYYDKDFNNEADTPDNFQSRRPNTSFCFLDIRSPGLGDTAMYLCATSREGGLGEKLFFGSGTQLSVL.

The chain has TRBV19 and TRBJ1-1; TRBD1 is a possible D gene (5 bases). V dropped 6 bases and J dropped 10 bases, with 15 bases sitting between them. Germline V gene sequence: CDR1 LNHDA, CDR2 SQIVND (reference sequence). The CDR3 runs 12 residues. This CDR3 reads CASSLVGRRAFF. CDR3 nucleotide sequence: TGTGCCAGTAGCCTCGTGGGGCGAAGAGCTTTCTTT.

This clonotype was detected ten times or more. The CDR3 DNA reads as TGCAGTGCTAGAGATAGGACGTCTAGCTCCTATAATTCACCCCTCCACTTT. Amino acids: CSARDRTSSSYNSPLHF. V gene TRBV20-1 combines with J gene TRBJ1-6; the D is unclear. The CDR3 covers 17 residues. Germline CDR1 is DFQATT and CDR2 is SNEGSKA (reference sequence). V dropped 0 bases and J dropped 0 bases, with 12 bases sitting between them.

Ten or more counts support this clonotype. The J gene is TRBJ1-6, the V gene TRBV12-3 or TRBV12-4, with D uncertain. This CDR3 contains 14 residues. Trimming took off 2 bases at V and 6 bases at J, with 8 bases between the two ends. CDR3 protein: CASSLRGSNSPLHF. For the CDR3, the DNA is TGTGCCAGCAGTTTACGAGGTTCTAATTCACCCCTCCACTTT.

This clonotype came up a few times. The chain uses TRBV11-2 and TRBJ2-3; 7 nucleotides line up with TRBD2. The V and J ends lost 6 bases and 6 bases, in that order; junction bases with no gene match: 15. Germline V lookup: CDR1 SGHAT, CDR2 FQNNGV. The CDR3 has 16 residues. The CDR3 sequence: CASSPRTSVKGDTQYF. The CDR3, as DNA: TGTGCCAGCAGTCCTCGGACTAGTGTCAAGGGGGATACGCAGTATTTT.

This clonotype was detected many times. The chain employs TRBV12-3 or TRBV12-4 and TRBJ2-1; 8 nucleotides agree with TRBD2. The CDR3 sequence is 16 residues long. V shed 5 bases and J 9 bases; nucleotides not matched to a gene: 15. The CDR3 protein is CASSQAGGGPLGEQFF. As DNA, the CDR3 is TGTGCCAGCAGTCAGGCGGGGGGAGGGCCTCTCGGTGAGCAGTTCTTC.

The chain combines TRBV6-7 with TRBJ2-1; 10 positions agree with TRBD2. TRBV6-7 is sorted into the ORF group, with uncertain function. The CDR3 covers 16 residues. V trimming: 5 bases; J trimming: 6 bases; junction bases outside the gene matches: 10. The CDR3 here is CASSGSGGSWRNEQFF. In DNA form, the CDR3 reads TGTGCCAGCAGTGGTAGCGGGGGGTCTTGGCGCAATGAGCAGTTCTTC.

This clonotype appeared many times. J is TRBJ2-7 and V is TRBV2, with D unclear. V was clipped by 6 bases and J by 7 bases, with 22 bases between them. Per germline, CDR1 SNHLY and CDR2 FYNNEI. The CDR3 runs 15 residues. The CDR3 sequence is CASRATRTSLVEQYF. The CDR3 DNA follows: TGTGCCAGCAGGGCCACTCGAACCTCCTTGGTAGAGCAGTACTTC.

CDR3 DNA sequence: TGTGCCAGCTCACAACGGGAATCGGGGGGTACAGATACGCAGTATTTT. Its protein is CASSQRESGGTDTQYF. This rearrangement joins TRBV18 to TRBJ2-3; the match to TRBD2 covers 7 bases. CDR3 size: 16 residues. V lost 4 bases to trimming and J lost 3 bases; unmatched junction nucleotides: 10. Germline values: CDR1 KGHSH, CDR2 LQKENI.